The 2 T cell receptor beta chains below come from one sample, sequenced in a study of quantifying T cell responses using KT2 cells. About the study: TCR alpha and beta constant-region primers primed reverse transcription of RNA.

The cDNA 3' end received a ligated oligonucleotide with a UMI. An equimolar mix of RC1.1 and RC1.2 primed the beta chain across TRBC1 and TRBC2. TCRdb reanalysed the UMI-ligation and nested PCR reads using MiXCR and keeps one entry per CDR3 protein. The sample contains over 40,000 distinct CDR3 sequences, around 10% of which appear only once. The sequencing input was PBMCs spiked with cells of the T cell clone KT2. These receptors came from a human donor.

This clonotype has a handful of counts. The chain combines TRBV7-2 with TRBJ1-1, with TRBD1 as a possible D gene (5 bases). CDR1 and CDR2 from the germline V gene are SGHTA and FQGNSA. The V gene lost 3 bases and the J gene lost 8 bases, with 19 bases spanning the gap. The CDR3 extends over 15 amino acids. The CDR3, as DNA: TGTGCCAGCAGCTTTTCGACGTGGGGGGAAGAGGAAGCTTTCTTT. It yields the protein CASSFSTWGEEEAFF.

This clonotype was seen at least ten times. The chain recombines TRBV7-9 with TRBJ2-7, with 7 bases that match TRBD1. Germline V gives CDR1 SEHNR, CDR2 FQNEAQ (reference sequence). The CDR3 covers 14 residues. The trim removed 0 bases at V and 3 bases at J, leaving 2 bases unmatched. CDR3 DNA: TGTGCCAGCAGCTTAGCGACAGGGCACTACGAGCAGTACTTC. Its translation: CASSLATGHYEQYF.